Described below is a single T cell receptor (beta chain) sequence and its context. Per the original data handling: Using reference gene primer amplification, nucleated cell counts were estimated. Assay used: immunoSEQ multiplex PCR; TCRdb lists only in-frame clones, some missing. The DNA was the basis for D and trimming; V, J and clone size are from that table. The data contain some 60,000 clones, more than 70% of them singletons. This entry belongs to a study of blood T cell repertoires in COVID-19. Study details: Sites in the United States, Italy and Spain provided acute and convalescent COVID-19 samples. T cells, B-cell-depleted T cells, or PBMCs supplied cDNA or gDNA.

While infection was still active, Seattle patients were enrolled and then followed longitudinally. The sequence derives from a young man with COVID-19, enrolled during active disease. Sequencing was carried out using peripheral blood.

CDR3 coding DNA: TGTGCCAGTAGCAGGAGCACAGATACGCAGTATTTT. Protein product: CASSRSTDTQYF. The gene calls are TRBV19 and TRBJ2-3; the D is unclear. The germline V and J ends were trimmed by 6 bases and 0 bases, with 4 bases remaining between them. The CDR3 runs 12 residues. In germline, CDR1 is LNHDA, CDR2 SQIVND (reference sequence).